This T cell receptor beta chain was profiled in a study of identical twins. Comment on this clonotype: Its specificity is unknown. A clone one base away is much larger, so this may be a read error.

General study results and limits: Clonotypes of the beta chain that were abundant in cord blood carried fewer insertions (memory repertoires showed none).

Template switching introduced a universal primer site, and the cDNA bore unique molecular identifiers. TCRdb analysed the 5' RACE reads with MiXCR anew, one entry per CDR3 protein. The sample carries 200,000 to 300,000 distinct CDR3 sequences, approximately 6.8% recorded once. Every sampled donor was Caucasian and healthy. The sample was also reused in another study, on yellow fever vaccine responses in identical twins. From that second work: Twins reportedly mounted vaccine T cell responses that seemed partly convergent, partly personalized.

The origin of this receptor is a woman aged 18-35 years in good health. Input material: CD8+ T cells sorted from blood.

The CDR3 nucleotides are TGTGCCAGCAGCTTAGGCGGGGGGCTAAACAATGAGCAGATCTTC. Protein: CASSLGGGLNNEQIF. The genes are TRBV7-8 and TRBJ2-1; TRBD2 agrees at 8 bases. Germline V gene data show CDR1 as SGHVS and CDR2 as FQNEAQ. CDR3 size: 15 residues.